This T cell receptor beta chain was found in a study of T cell responses to AZD1222 COVID-19 vaccine. This clone has only a few counts. The antigen remains unidentified. Profiling relied on immunoSEQ multiplex PCR, and the TCRdb table lists in-frame clones only, not all of them. Of some 130,000 clones listed, approximately 89% are singletons. Study-wide findings and caveats: Scientists sampled the repertoires only once the peak T cell response had passed.

The specimen comprised peripheral blood, sampled on day 0 of AZD1222 vaccination. The sequence came from an adult in good health.

The CDR3 region has the DNA TGTGCCAGCAGCGGTAGCCGGAACTACAATGAGCAGTTCTTC. This translates into CASSGSRNYNEQFF. The chain links TRBV9 to TRBJ2-1; no clear D gene. The CDR3 sequence is 14 residues long. CDR1 SGDLS and CDR2 YYNGEE come from the germline V gene. Trimming stripped 3 bases from V and 3 bases from J, with 10 bases between.